This TCR beta chain originates from a study of blood T cell repertoires in COVID-19. Study as a whole: PBMCs, B-cell-depleted T cells, or T cells provided the cDNA or gDNA that made up the material.

Original data processing: Amplification with reference gene primers provided the estimates of nucleated cell counts. Sequenced by immunoSEQ multiplex PCR; TCRdb stores in-frame clones only, minus some. The DNA gave D and trimming, while V, J and clone size come from that table. The table has fewer than 110,000 clones, 88% seen once. Material: peripheral blood. The source is a man aged 50-59 years with active or convalescent COVID-19.

DNA of the CDR3: TGTGCCAGCAGCAGAGGGACTGGAGATAATTCACCCCTCCACTTT. Translating it yields CASSRGTGDNSPLHF. The genes are TRBV7-9 and TRBJ1-6; the D gene is possibly TRBD1 (5 bases). From germline, CDR1 is SEHNR and CDR2 FQNEAQ (reference sequence). The CDR3 length is 15 residues. With 5 bases removed from V and 5 bases from J, the gap between germline ends came to 13 bases.